One TCR beta chain is described in this entry. The source of the sample is a study of OX40 agonist ivuxolimab in advanced cancers. About the study: Prior anti-PD-1, anti-PD-L1 or anti-CTLA-4 therapy did not bar entry, and roughly 40% had some.

Assay used: immunoSEQ multiplex PCR; TCRdb lists only in-frame clones, some missing. The sample records around 89,000 clones, approximately 91% being singletons. The V end was cut by 4 bases, the J end by 6 bases, with 20 bases between. The CDR3 sequence is 16 residues long. Looked up from germline, CDR1 is SEHNR and CDR2 is FQNEAQ (reference sequence). The origin of this receptor is an adult with an advanced solid tumor such as melanoma, head and neck, liver or kidney cancer. V is TRBV7-9 and J is TRBJ2-3, with a possible D match to TRBD2 (7 bases). The sample consisted of CD4+ or CD8+ T cells sorted from blood, taken in a trial of the OX40 agonist ivuxolimab. This CDR3 reads CASSYPKGGMIDTQYF. As DNA, the CDR3 is TGTGCCAGCAGCTACCCCAAGGGGGGGATGATTGATACGCAGTATTTT.